This T cell receptor beta chain comes out of a study of control samples from healthy donors and cancer patients (dated by TCRdb to 2019 to 2021). To note about this clone: The antigen it recognizes is unknown. No base quality values were provided; no much bigger clone lies one nucleotide off.

Inclusive of the bounding cysteine and phenylalanine, the CDR3 is 13 residues long. Only the CDR3 DNA stays, 39 bases, in frame from base 1. V and J are trimmed by 2 bases and 8 bases, and the gene matches miss 4 bases of the junction. From a lookup of the germline V gene, CDR1 and CDR2 are MNHEY and SVGAGI. Receptor amplification or capture employed the immunoSEQ multiplex PCR assay. Entries here come from immuneACCESS through TCRdb and include only in-frame sequences with V and J called. Some clones fail to appear in such tables; in the studies checked, an unresolved V gene covers under half of the shortfall, and the cause of the remainder is unknown. This sample lists 130,000 or so clones; approximately 94% were detected once. The biggest ten clones account for around 12% of the sample.

The rearranged segments are TRBV6-5 and TRBJ1-2; TRBD1 agrees with 8 junctional bases. The sequence came from a man aged 35 to 55 in good health. Source material: blood. This receptor carries the CDR3 CASSYTTGEGYTF. The DNA sequence reads TGTGCCAGCAGTTACACGACAGGGGAGGGCTACACCTTC.